This T cell receptor (beta chain) was documented in a study of T cells after yellow fever vaccination. Comments on this clonotype: Its specificity is unknown.

From the 5' RACE reads, TCRdb called clonotypes with MiXCR, one entry per CDR3 protein. The table records about 74,000 distinct CDR3 sequences, around 7% of them present only once. Study-level points and caveats: The CD4 compartment and the CD8 compartment contained a small share of clonotypes in common.

This CDR3 is 16 amino acids long. The receptor comes from a man between 18 and 29 years old who received the YFV17D yellow fever vaccine. The sample was CD8+ T cells sorted from PBMCs, taken 5 days after the first yellow fever vaccination. This chain uses TRBV1 with TRBJ2-1; the D call in the table, TRBD1, was not verified against the DNA. TRBV1 has pseudogene status. The CDR3 DNA reads as TGCACCAGCAGCCAAAGATACGGGGCCAACGGCAATGAGCAGTTCTTC. This encodes CTSSQRYGANGNEQFF.